This T cell receptor (beta chain) derives from a study of T cell clonotyping in hematopoietic cell transplantation. Study results and limitations: Few recipient clonotypes overlapped donors; over 95% were de novo at given depth. Without cell sorting, CD4 versus CD8 contributions remain unresolved. Higher Inverse Simpson Index values in graft donor and pretransplant recipient predicted broader posttransplant TCR diversity. Recipient TCR diversity dropped after transplant; expanded clonotypes rose from day 30 to 180.

Clones were sequenced by immunoSEQ multiplex PCR, and TCRdb holds only the in-frame ones, with some missing. Found here are about 41,000 clones, 95% of them singletons; the top ten hold almost 0.95%. There are 14 residues in the CDR3. Per the germline V gene, CDR1 is MNHEY and CDR2 is SVGAGI. Trimming took 10 bases from V and 0 from J, leaving 10 bases between them. On this clone: Its antigen is currently unknown.

The J gene is TRBJ2-6, the V gene TRBV6-5, with no clear D. Specimen: peripheral blood mononuclear cells. The TCR sequence derives from a man aged 25 to 40 in good health. Some clones in this sample may be carry-over from other donors' samples. CDR3 DNA sequence: TGTGCCACCCGATTTCCCTCTGGGGCCAACGTCCTGACTTTC. Translating it yields CATRFPSGANVLTF.